This TCR beta chain was identified during a study of T cell responses to AZD1222 COVID-19 vaccine. The length of the CDR3 is 17 residues. V was pared by 8 bases and J by 2 bases, with 13 bases of the junction left unmatched. Germline loops: CDR1 LNHDA, CDR2 SQIVND (reference sequence). Measured with immunoSEQ multiplex PCR; TCRdb has only the in-frame clones, and not every one. The sample includes 150,000 to 200,000 clones, 85% to 95% of them seen just once. This TCR was recovered from an adult in good health. This chain links TRBV19 with TRBJ1-2; 11 nucleotides agree with TRBD1. This specimen consisted of peripheral blood, obtained on day 0 of AZD1222 vaccination. The CDR3 region has the DNA TGTGCCAGTCCGCGACCCCTCCGGGACAGGGGGAACTATGGCTACACCTTC. Translating it yields CASPRPLRDRGNYGYTF.